This T cell receptor beta chain stems from a study of blood T cell repertoires in COVID-19. Study information: The analysed material was cDNA or gDNA that came from T cells, B-cell-depleted T cells, or PBMCs.

Repertoires were generated with immunoSEQ multiplex PCR, while TCRdb's copy carries only in-frame clones and drops some. The data contain 110,000 or so clones, 70% to 85% of them singletons. Trimming pared 1 base from V and 3 bases from J, leaving 21 bases between. Germline loops: CDR1 LGHDT, CDR2 YNNKEL (reference sequence). The CDR3 length is 18 residues. The V and J genes are TRBV3-1 (or the pseudogene TRBV3-2) and TRBJ1-1, with D unclear. The receptor was isolated from a man between 50 and 59 years old with acute or convalescent COVID-19. The sample taken for sequencing was peripheral blood. The CDR3 sequence: CASSQVPSSGLRDTEAFF. In nucleotides, the CDR3 is TGTGCCAGCAGCCAAGTCCCCTCGAGCGGGTTGAGGGACACTGAAGCTTTCTTT.